The rows below give T cell receptor beta chains drawn from one sample of a study of control samples from healthy donors and cancer patients. Assay: immunoSEQ multiplex PCR; the TCRdb copy retains only in-frame clones and omits some. The data contain 80,000 to 100,000 clones, roughly 88% of them seen just once; the ten biggest clones take up roughly 14%. The specimen was blood. These receptor sequences come from a man aged 30-40 years in good health. Each CDR3 is given with its conserved first and last residue. A D gene is named only where the DNA matches it firmly.

cdr3_nt,cdr3_aa,v_call,j_call,cdr3_length,d_call
TGTGCCACCAGCAGAGATTTGGCAGGGGGCAGGGAGACCCAGTACTTC,CATSRDLAGGRETQYF,TRBV15,TRBJ2-5,16,TRBD1
TGCAGCGTTGTGGTACAATTGGGTAATGAAAAACTGTTTTTT,CSVVVQLGNEKLFF,TRBV29-1,TRBJ1-4,14,-
TGTGCCATCAAGGGACAGGGTTCCCACGAGCAGTACTTC,CAIKGQGSHEQYF,TRBV10-3,TRBJ2-7,13,TRBD1
TGTGCCAGGCCTGGCTCCTACAATGAGCAGTTCTTC,CARPGSYNEQFF,TRBV5-3,TRBJ2-1,12,-
TGTGCCAGCAGCCAGGGCGGGTCTGAAGCTTTCTTT,CASSQGGSEAFF,TRBV3-1/TRBV3-2,TRBJ1-1,12,-
TGTGCCAGCAGCTTCCAGGGAGGGAGTGAAGCTTTCTTT,CASSFQGGSEAFF,TRBV5-4,TRBJ1-1,13,-
TGTGCCACCGCGACAGGGTATTACAATGAGCAGTTCTTC,CATATGYYNEQFF,TRBV15,TRBJ2-1,13,TRBD1
TGTGCCAGCAGCTTTGGGGGGTTCGGGGTCGAGACCCAGTACTTC,CASSFGGFGVETQYF,TRBV5-6,TRBJ2-5,15,-
TGTGTCAGAAGCTTAGCGGGAGCAAAACAGGACGATGAGCAGTTCTTC,CVRSLAGAKQDDEQFF,TRBV7-5,TRBJ2-1,16,-
TGTGCCACCCCGGAGAGCCAAGAGACCCAGTACTTC,CATPESQETQYF,TRBV28,TRBJ2-5,12,-
TGTGCCATCAGTGAGGAGTCAGCGGGAGCCTACGAGCAGTACTTC,CAISEESAGAYEQYF,TRBV10-3,TRBJ2-7,15,TRBD2
TGTGCCAGCTCACCACTACAGGGGAGCACTGAAGCTTTCTTT,CASSPLQGSTEAFF,TRBV18,TRBJ1-1,14,TRBD1
TGTGCCAGCAGCTCCCGAGATACATTGAACACTGAAGCTTTCTTT,CASSSRDTLNTEAFF,TRBV7-9,TRBJ1-1,15,-
TGCAGCGTTGATACAGGAGACTACGAGCAGTACTTC,CSVDTGDYEQYF,TRBV29-1,TRBJ2-7,12,-
TGTGCCAGCACCCCGGGACAGGGGGCCTACGAGCAGTACTTC,CASTPGQGAYEQYF,TRBV5-4,TRBJ2-7,14,TRBD1
TGTGCCAGCAGCCCGAGCGGTGGTGGGTGGACTGAAGCTTTCTTT,CASSPSGGGWTEAFF,TRBV6-2/TRBV6-3,TRBJ1-1,15,-
TGTGCCAGCACATTTTCTAGCGGGAGGTTCAACACCGGGGAGCTGTTTTTT,CASTFSSGRFNTGELFF,TRBV2,TRBJ2-2,17,TRBD2
TGTGCCAGCAGTTTTGGGGGAAATGGGCAGCCCCAGCATTTT,CASSFGGNGQPQHF,TRBV27,TRBJ1-5,14,-
TGCAGCGTTGACAAGGACCTGGGGGAGACCCAGTACTTC,CSVDKDLGETQYF,TRBV29-1,TRBJ2-5,13,-
TGTGCCAGCAGCTTAGGGACGGTAAACATTCAGTACTTC,CASSLGTVNIQYF,TRBV11-2,TRBJ2-4,13,-